The rows below give T cell receptor beta chains drawn from one sample of a study of T cells after yellow fever vaccination. TCRdb independently ran MiXCR on the 5' RACE reads; one entry per CDR3 protein. There are about 75,000 distinct CDR3 sequences in the sample; about 7.2% occur only once, and approximately 30% lies in the top ten. Sequences were derived from CD8+ T cells sorted from PBMCs, sampled 9 to 10 days after the first yellow fever vaccination. The receptors were gathered from a man aged 18 to 30 who received the YFV17D yellow fever vaccine. CDR3s include the opening cysteine and the closing phenylalanine or tryptophan. D genes are given only for firm matches. The listing skips clone size in some rows; elsewhere it reads once, few, many or a size class.

J gene: TRBJ2-7
clone size: few
D gene: NA
V gene: TRBV7-9
CDR3 length: 16
CDR3 DNA: TGTGCCAGCGGAAAGGCCCATGAGCTGTCGACCTACGAGCAGTACTTC
CDR3 protein: CASGKAHELSTYEQYF

J gene: TRBJ1-2
clone size: many
D gene: TRBD1
V gene: TRBV7-2
CDR3 length: 16
CDR3 DNA: TGTGCCAGCAGCTTAGCAAACAGGGGCGCGGGCTATGGCTACACCTTC
CDR3 protein: CASSLANRGAGYGYTF

J gene: TRBJ2-3
clone size: many
D gene: NA
V gene: TRBV9
CDR3 length: 15
CDR3 DNA: TGTGCCAGCAGCCCTCAGGGGATCCACGCAGATACGCAGTATTTT
CDR3 protein: CASSPQGIHADTQYF

J gene: TRBJ2-3
clone size: few
D gene: NA
V gene: TRBV7-9
CDR3 length: 14
CDR3 DNA: TGTGCCAGCAGCCTCAGGGTTCGCACAGATACGCAGTATTTT
CDR3 protein: CASSLRVRTDTQYF

J gene: TRBJ2-5
clone size: many
D gene: TRBD1
V gene: TRBV5-6
CDR3 length: 15
CDR3 DNA: TGTGCCAGCAGCCCCTCGGAAGGGGGCGGCCTTGTTTGGTACTTC
CDR3 protein: CASSPSEGGGLVWYF

J gene: TRBJ2-7
clone size: NA
D gene: NA
V gene: TRBV9
CDR3 length: 15
CDR3 DNA: TGTGCCAGCAGCGACCGGGACACCCAGCCTTACGAGCAGTACTTC
CDR3 protein: CASSDRDTQPYEQYF

J gene: TRBJ2-3
clone size: NA
D gene: NA
V gene: TRBV5-1
CDR3 length: 15
CDR3 DNA: TGCGCCAGCAGCTTGGGGGGGGCCCCCGCAGATACGCAGTATTTT
CDR3 protein: CASSLGGAPADTQYF

J gene: TRBJ1-1
clone size: many
D gene: NA
V gene: TRBV3-1
CDR3 length: 14
CDR3 DNA: TGTGCCAGCAGCCAAGGAGAGCTGAACACTGAAGCTTTCTTT
CDR3 protein: CASSQGELNTEAFF

J gene: TRBJ2-7
clone size: medium-sized
D gene: NA
V gene: TRBV29-1
CDR3 length: 13
CDR3 DNA: TGCAGCGTATATACAGGGTCATCCTACGAGCAGTACTTC
CDR3 protein: CSVYTGSSYEQYF

J gene: TRBJ2-5
clone size: NA
D gene: NA
V gene: TRBV24-1
CDR3 length: 15
CDR3 DNA: TGTGCCACCAGTGGGCGACAGTTGGGACAAGAGACCCAGTACTTC
CDR3 protein: CATSGRQLGQETQYF

J gene: TRBJ1-1
clone size: few
D gene: NA
V gene: TRBV10-3
CDR3 length: 15
CDR3 DNA: TGTGCCATCAGCTTCGGGCAGACCCTGAACACTGAAGCTTTCTTT
CDR3 protein: CAISFGQTLNTEAFF

J gene: TRBJ1-1
clone size: many
D gene: TRBD1
V gene: TRBV20-1
CDR3 length: 14
CDR3 DNA: TGCAGTGCTAGAAATACAGGGGGCGGAACTGAAGCTTTCTTT
CDR3 protein: CSARNTGGGTEAFF

J gene: TRBJ2-3
clone size: many
D gene: TRBD2
V gene: TRBV18
CDR3 length: 15
CDR3 DNA: TGTGCCAGCTCACCTAGCGGGGAACGCACAGATACGCAGTATTTT
CDR3 protein: CASSPSGERTDTQYF

J gene: TRBJ2-7
clone size: many
D gene: TRBD2
V gene: TRBV29-1
CDR3 length: 13
CDR3 DNA: TGCAGCGTAGGAGGGAGGGAAGGCTACGAGCAGTACTTC
CDR3 protein: CSVGGREGYEQYF

J gene: TRBJ2-1
clone size: NA
D gene: NA
V gene: TRBV7-9
CDR3 length: 11
CDR3 DNA: TGTGCCAGCAGCATTGGTGATGAGCAGTTCTTC
CDR3 protein: CASSIGDEQFF

J gene: TRBJ2-7
clone size: NA
D gene: TRBD1
V gene: TRBV4-3
CDR3 length: 15
CDR3 DNA: TGCGCCAGCAGCCAAGATGGACAGGCTTCCTACGAGCAGTACTTC
CDR3 protein: CASSQDGQASYEQYF

J gene: TRBJ2-2
clone size: NA
D gene: NA
V gene: TRBV5-5
CDR3 length: 18
CDR3 DNA: TGTGCCAGCAGCTTGATAGGGACCCCAGCCAGGAACACCGGGGAGCTGTTTTTT
CDR3 protein: CASSLIGTPARNTGELFF

J gene: TRBJ2-3
clone size: few
D gene: NA
V gene: TRBV11-2
CDR3 length: 12
CDR3 DNA: TGTGCCAGCAGCTTAACGGCGAGTTTGCAGTATTTT
CDR3 protein: CASSLTASLQYF

J gene: TRBJ2-7
clone size: many
D gene: TRBD2
V gene: TRBV29-1
CDR3 length: 14
CDR3 DNA: TGCAGCGTACGTGGCGGGGGGGCCCTCTACGAGCAGTACTTC
CDR3 protein: CSVRGGGALYEQYF

J gene: TRBJ2-1
clone size: many
D gene: TRBD2
V gene: TRBV7-2
CDR3 length: 17
CDR3 DNA: TGTGCCAGCAGCTTAGCGCGATCTGGGGGGGGGAACAATGAGCAGTTCTTC
CDR3 protein: CASSLARSGGGNNEQFF

J gene: TRBJ1-4
clone size: NA
D gene: NA
V gene: TRBV19
CDR3 length: 15
CDR3 DNA: TGTGCCAGTAGTGGTTTGGCCGTACCGGGAGAAAAACTGTTTTTT
CDR3 protein: CASSGLAVPGEKLFF

J gene: TRBJ1-2
clone size: few
D gene: NA
V gene: TRBV19
CDR3 length: 12
CDR3 DNA: TGTGCCAGTACTGCCGGGCCTAGTGGCTACACCTTC
CDR3 protein: CASTAGPSGYTF

J gene: TRBJ1-1
clone size: NA
D gene: TRBD1
V gene: TRBV4-1
CDR3 length: 15
CDR3 DNA: TGCGCCAGCAGCCAGACAGGGTTGAGAAACACTGAAGCTTTCTTT
CDR3 protein: CASSQTGLRNTEAFF

J gene: TRBJ1-2
clone size: NA
D gene: NA
V gene: TRBV4-3
CDR3 length: 15
CDR3 DNA: TGCGCCAGCAGCCAGGCCCGGGGGTCGGGGTATGGCTACACCTTC
CDR3 protein: CASSQARGSGYGYTF

J gene: TRBJ2-1
clone size: many
D gene: NA
V gene: TRBV29-1
CDR3 length: 14
CDR3 DNA: TGCAGCGTTTGTCCCAGGGGCGAGAACAATGAGCAGTTCTTC
CDR3 protein: CSVCPRGENNEQFF

J gene: TRBJ2-2
clone size: NA
D gene: TRBD2
V gene: TRBV29-1
CDR3 length: 16
CDR3 DNA: TGCAGCGTTGAGGAACTAGCGGGGGGGCCCGCCGGGGAGCTGTTTTTT
CDR3 protein: CSVEELAGGPAGELFF

J gene: TRBJ2-1
clone size: many
D gene: NA
V gene: TRBV5-1
CDR3 length: 13
CDR3 DNA: TGCGCCAGCAGTGGATACAGGGACCATGAGCAGTTCTTC
CDR3 protein: CASSGYRDHEQFF

J gene: TRBJ2-7
clone size: many
D gene: TRBD1
V gene: TRBV29-1
CDR3 length: 13
CDR3 DNA: TGCAGCGCTGGGACAGGGGACTCCTACGAGCAGTACTTC
CDR3 protein: CSAGTGDSYEQYF

J gene: TRBJ2-7
clone size: many
D gene: NA
V gene: TRBV29-1
CDR3 length: 13
CDR3 DNA: TGCAGCGCCGAGGACGGGATTTACTACGAGCAGTACTTC
CDR3 protein: CSAEDGIYYEQYF

J gene: TRBJ1-2
clone size: many
D gene: NA
V gene: TRBV28
CDR3 length: 16
CDR3 DNA: TGTGCCAGCAGTTCCACATTGGCGGGAGCTAACTATGGCTACACCTTC
CDR3 protein: CASSSTLAGANYGYTF

J gene: TRBJ2-5
clone size: many
D gene: NA
V gene: TRBV27
CDR3 length: 15
CDR3 DNA: TGTGCCAGCACCCGCGGGGGCTATGGCCAAGAGACCCAGTACTTC
CDR3 protein: CASTRGGYGQETQYF

J gene: TRBJ2-5
clone size: many
D gene: NA
V gene: TRBV21-1
CDR3 length: 14
CDR3 DNA: TGTGCCAGCAGGATACAGGGTGGGAAAAAGACCCAGTACTTC
CDR3 protein: CASRIQGGKKTQYF

J gene: TRBJ1-2
clone size: NA
D gene: NA
V gene: TRBV7-9
CDR3 length: 11
CDR3 DNA: TGTGCCAGCAGCTTCGAAGAAGGCTACACCTTC
CDR3 protein: CASSFEEGYTF

J gene: TRBJ2-1
clone size: many
D gene: NA
V gene: TRBV7-6
CDR3 length: 12
CDR3 DNA: TGTGCCAGCAGCTTGAAGGGTAATGAGCAGTTCTTC
CDR3 protein: CASSLKGNEQFF

J gene: TRBJ2-2
clone size: NA
D gene: NA
V gene: TRBV9
CDR3 length: 15
CDR3 DNA: TGTGCCAGCAGCGTAGGGGACCTACTCACCAGGGAGCTGTTTTTT
CDR3 protein: CASSVGDLLTRELFF

J gene: TRBJ2-1
clone size: many
D gene: NA
V gene: TRBV5-4
CDR3 length: 14
CDR3 DNA: TGTGCCAGCACCGTGGAGGGCGGTTACAATGAGCAGTTCTTC
CDR3 protein: CASTVEGGYNEQFF

J gene: TRBJ2-2
clone size: NA
D gene: TRBD2
V gene: TRBV5-4
CDR3 length: 17
CDR3 DNA: TGTGCCAGCAGCCGGGGGCTAGCGGGGGAGAACACCGGGGAGCTGTTTTTT
CDR3 protein: CASSRGLAGENTGELFF

J gene: TRBJ2-3
clone size: many
D gene: NA
V gene: TRBV7-6
CDR3 length: 17
CDR3 DNA: TGTGCCAGCAGCTGGACGCAGGGGGGGGCTCGCACAGATACGCAGTATTTT
CDR3 protein: CASSWTQGGARTDTQYF

J gene: TRBJ1-5
clone size: NA
D gene: NA
V gene: TRBV12-3/TRBV12-4
CDR3 length: 15
CDR3 DNA: TGTGCCAGCAGCCCACATCGGTCCCTAAATCAGCCCCAGCATTTT
CDR3 protein: CASSPHRSLNQPQHF

J gene: TRBJ2-2
clone size: NA
D gene: TRBD2
V gene: TRBV4-3
CDR3 length: 13
CDR3 DNA: TGCGCCGGCGGGGGGGAAAACACCGGGGAGCTGTTTTTT
CDR3 protein: CAGGGENTGELFF

J gene: TRBJ2-1
clone size: NA
D gene: NA
V gene: TRBV7-9
CDR3 length: 13
CDR3 DNA: TGTGCCAGCAGCTTAGTGGCAGAGGCTGAGCAGTTCTTC
CDR3 protein: CASSLVAEAEQFF